A single sample is the source of the 19 T cell receptor beta chains below, sequenced in a study of blood T cell repertoires in COVID-19. Generated by immunoSEQ multiplex PCR, the TCRdb table keeps only in-frame clones and is missing some. Among approximately 190,000 clones listed, 70% to 90% were seen once. Sequenced material: peripheral blood. The receptor source for this set is a man in his 60s with active or convalescent COVID-19.

The J gene is TRBJ2-1, the V gene TRBV5-1, with 7 bases lining up with TRBD1. CDR3 length: 15 amino acids. Germline assignment: CDR1 SGHRS and CDR2 YFSETQ. Unmatched junction bases numbered 8, after V lost 4 bases and J lost 4 bases. CDR3 loop: CASSPGGVGYNEQFF. The CDR3 DNA reads as TGCGCCAGCAGCCCAGGGGGAGTCGGTTACAATGAGCAGTTCTTC.

The chain employs TRBV7-9 and TRBJ1-4; 10 bases are a match to TRBD1. Germline CDR1 is SEHNR and CDR2 is FQNEAQ (reference sequence). The length of the CDR3 is 18 residues. J gave up 4 bases and V 4 bases, and 12 bases lay outside the gene matches. In DNA form, the CDR3 reads TGTGCCAGCAGCTCGGGACAGGGGAGCCGGAAGTTTAATGAAAAACTGTTTTTT. Its translation: CASSSGQGSRKFNEKLFF.

The chain joins TRBV15 to TRBJ2-3; 8 bases are shared with TRBD2. The CDR3 loop spans 15 amino acids. The V gene's germline CDR1 is LNHNV and CDR2 YYDKDF (reference sequence). Trimming at V came to 0 bases and at J to 5 bases, leaving 4 bases not matched to a gene. CDR3 loop: CATSRERRGEDTQYF. The CDR3 DNA reads as TGTGCCACCAGCAGAGAAAGGCGGGGGGAAGATACGCAGTATTTT.

The chain couples TRBV19 to TRBJ1-4; 8 bases agree with TRBD1. The germline V gene encodes CDR1 LNHDA and CDR2 SQIVND (reference sequence). Germline trimming cut 4 bases from V and 5 bases from J; bases unmatched to any gene: 6. This CDR3 comprises 15 residues. For the CDR3, the DNA is TGTGCCAGTAGTACCTCCAGGGGGCTGAATGAAAAACTGTTTTTT. Encoded protein: CASSTSRGLNEKLFF.

The rearrangement joins TRBV18 to TRBJ1-5, with a possible D match to TRBD1 (5 bases). Trimming pared 1 base from V and 5 bases from J, leaving 12 bases between. From germline, CDR1 is KGHSH and CDR2 LQKENI. This CDR3 has 15 amino acids. CDR3 region: CASSPQQGRDQPQHF. The CDR3 DNA follows: TGTGCCAGCTCACCACAGCAGGGCCGGGATCAGCCCCAGCATTTT.

The chain carries TRBV5-1 and TRBJ1-2; 8 bases are a match to TRBD1. V lost 4 bases to trimming and J lost 10 bases; unmatched junction nucleotides: 9. The germline CDR1 and CDR2 sequences are SGHRS and YFSETQ. The CDR3 runs 13 residues. This CDR3 is CASSLDRGQLYTF. Written as DNA, the CDR3 is TGCGCCAGCAGCCTCGACAGGGGACAACTCTACACCTTC.

The rearrangement joins TRBV30 to TRBJ2-7, with TRBD1 matching over 7 bases. Germline V gives CDR1 GTSNPN, CDR2 SVGIG (reference sequence). The CDR3 covers 14 residues. J gave up 3 bases and V 0 bases, and 5 bases lay outside the gene matches. The CDR3 DNA reads TGTGCCTGGAGTGTACTGGGACAGTTCTACGAGCAGTACTTC. Translation: CAWSVLGQFYEQYF.

The V call is TRBV2, the J call TRBJ1-5; tentatively, D is TRBD1 (5 bases). V shed 4 bases and J shed 3 bases, with 10 bases lying between them. Per the germline V gene, CDR1 is SNHLY and CDR2 is FYNNEI. The CDR3 has 14 residues. The CDR3: CASSGQKNNQPQHF. CDR3 coding DNA: TGTGCCAGCAGTGGACAGAAAAACAATCAGCCCCAGCATTTT.

V gene TRBV2 combines with J gene TRBJ2-1; 8 nucleotides agree with TRBD1. The length of the CDR3 is 15 residues. With 2 bases clipped from V and 3 bases from J, the junction kept 3 bases outside the gene matches. CDR1 is SNHLY, CDR2 FYNNEI, per germline. For the CDR3, the DNA is TGTGCCAGCAGTGAATACGGGACAGGCTACAATGAGCAGTTCTTC. It yields the protein CASSEYGTGYNEQFF.

This clone was seen once. This rearrangement joins TRBV29-1 to TRBJ1-2, with 8 bases identical to TRBD1. The germline gives CDR1 SQVTM, CDR2 ANQGSEA. This CDR3 has 13 amino acids. V was pared by 6 bases and J by 3 bases, with 6 bases of the junction left unmatched. The CDR3 region is CSVTGAIDYGYTF. The DNA for the CDR3 is TGCAGCGTGACAGGGGCTATCGACTATGGCTACACCTTC.

This clone was seen only a few times. The V gene is TRBV5-6, the J gene TRBJ1-3; TRBD1 aligns across 7 bases. Trimming cost V 2 bases and J 2 bases; bases outside gene matches: 4. The CDR3 runs to 15 residues. Germline V CDR1 and CDR2: SGHDT, YYEEEE. In DNA form, the CDR3 reads TGTGCCAGCAGCTTAGGGGGGACAGCTGGAAACACCATATATTTT. It yields the protein CASSLGGTAGNTIYF. Filled out from reference TRBV5-6 and TRBJ1-3, the complete variable domain reads DAGVTQSPTHLIKTRGQQVTLRCSPKSGHDTVSWYQQALGQGPQFIFQYYEEEERQRGNFPDRFSGHQFPNYSSELNVNALLLGDSALYLCASSLGGTAGNTIYFGEGSWLTVV.

V and J are TRBV2 and TRBJ1-2; 8 bases are shared with TRBD1. The CDR3 is 13 residues long. J was trimmed by 6 bases and V by 7 bases; bases with no gene match: 7. Germline V gene lookup returns CDR1 SNHLY and CDR2 FYNNEI. CDR3 sequence: CASTFDRGHGYTF. For the CDR3, the DNA is TGTGCCAGCACCTTCGACAGGGGACATGGCTACACCTTC.

The chain combines TRBV6-1 with TRBJ1-1, with 11 positions matching TRBD1. The V segment lost 4 bases and the J segment 6 bases; nucleotides outside the gene matches: 10. Germline CDR1 and CDR2: MNHNS and SASEGT. This CDR3 contains 16 residues. The CDR3 sequence is CASSGRGQGVRAEAFF. Here the CDR3 DNA reads TGTGCCAGCAGTGGTAGGGGACAGGGGGTTAGGGCTGAAGCTTTCTTT.

In its sample, this clone was seen once. The V gene is TRBV2, the J gene TRBJ2-3; D uncertain. The CDR3 loop spans 14 amino acids. Germline assignment: CDR1 SNHLY and CDR2 FYNNEI. The V and J ends lost 0 bases and 8 bases respectively, with 12 bases between them. The CDR3 reads CASSEAQRVGTQYF. Written as DNA, the CDR3 is TGTGCCAGCAGTGAAGCGCAACGGGTGGGTACGCAGTATTTT.

This chain links TRBV4-2 with TRBJ1-4, with unresolved D. V lost 4 bases and J 3 bases, leaving 12 bases between the germline ends. There are 15 residues in the CDR3. Germline CDR1 LGHNA, CDR2 YNFKEQ. CDR3 sequence reads: CASSPQRASNEKLFF. In DNA, the CDR3 is TGTGCCAGCAGCCCCCAGAGGGCGTCTAATGAAAAACTGTTTTTT.

The V and J genes are TRBV5-4 and TRBJ2-5, with 15 bases aligning to TRBD2. The CDR3 is 16 residues long. The germline CDR1 and CDR2 sequences are SGHNT and YYREEE (reference sequence). V shed 2 bases and J 5 bases; nucleotides not matched to a gene: 4. The CDR3 protein is CASSFGLAGGPETQYF. The CDR3 DNA is TGTGCCAGCAGCTTCGGACTAGCGGGGGGGCCTGAGACCCAGTACTTC.

The V and J genes are TRBV6-5 and TRBJ1-2; possibly TRBD1 for D (5 bases). CDR1 and CDR2 (germline): MNHEY, SVGAGI. The CDR3 runs 13 residues. The V end was cut by 3 bases, the J end by 7 bases, with 12 bases between. Written as DNA, the CDR3 is TGTGCCAGCAGTTATACGGGGGACGGTGGCTACACCTTC. Its protein product is CASSYTGDGGYTF.

V gene TRBV5-6 combines with J gene TRBJ2-1, with D tentatively TRBD2 (6 bases). The CDR3 has 16 residues. Germline V CDR1 and CDR2: SGHDT, YYEEEE. V gave up 3 bases and J gave up 3 bases, with 16 bases separating them. CDR3 region: CASSSPKRVYYNEQFF. The CDR3, as DNA: TGTGCCAGCAGCTCCCCCAAGCGGGTCTACTACAATGAGCAGTTCTTC.

The chain links TRBV5-5 to TRBJ2-6; a possible D gene is TRBD2 (5 bases). Germline loops: CDR1 SGHKS, CDR2 YYEKEE (reference sequence). V shed 2 bases and J shed 2 bases, with 8 bases lying between them. This CDR3 has 15 residues. CDR3 DNA: TGTGCCAGCAGCTTTTTGGGAGCTGGGGCCAACGTCCTGACTTTC. Its protein product is CASSFLGAGANVLTF. The full variable domain, rest sourced from reference TRBV5-5 and TRBJ2-6, is DAGVTQSPTHLIKTRGQQVTLRCSPISGHKSVSWYQQVLGQGPQFIFQYYEKEERGRGNFPDRFSARQFPNYSSELNVNALLLGDSALYLCASSFLGAGANVLTFGAGSRLTVL.